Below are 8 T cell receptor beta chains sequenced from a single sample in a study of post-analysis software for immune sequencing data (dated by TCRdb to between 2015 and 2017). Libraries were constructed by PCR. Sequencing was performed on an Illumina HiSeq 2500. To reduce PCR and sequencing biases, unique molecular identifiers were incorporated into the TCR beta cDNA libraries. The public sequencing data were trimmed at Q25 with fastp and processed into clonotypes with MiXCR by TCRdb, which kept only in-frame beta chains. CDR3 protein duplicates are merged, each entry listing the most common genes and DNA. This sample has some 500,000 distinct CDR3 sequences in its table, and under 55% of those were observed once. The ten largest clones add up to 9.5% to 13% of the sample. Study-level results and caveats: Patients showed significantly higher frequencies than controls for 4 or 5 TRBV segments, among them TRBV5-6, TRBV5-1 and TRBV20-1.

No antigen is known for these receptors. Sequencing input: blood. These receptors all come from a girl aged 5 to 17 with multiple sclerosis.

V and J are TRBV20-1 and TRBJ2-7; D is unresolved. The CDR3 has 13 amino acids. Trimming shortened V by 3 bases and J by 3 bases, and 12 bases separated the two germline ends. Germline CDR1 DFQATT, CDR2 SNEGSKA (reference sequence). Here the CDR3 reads CSASTAAGYEQYF. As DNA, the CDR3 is TGCAGTGCTAGTACAGCAGCTGGCTACGAGCAGTACTTC.

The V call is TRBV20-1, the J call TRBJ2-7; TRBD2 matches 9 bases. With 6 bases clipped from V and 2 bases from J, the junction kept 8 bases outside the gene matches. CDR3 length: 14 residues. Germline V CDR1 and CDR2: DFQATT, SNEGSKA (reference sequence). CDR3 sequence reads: CSAQAGGQTYEQYF. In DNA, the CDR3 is TGCAGTGCCCAAGCGGGGGGCCAGACCTACGAGCAGTACTTC.

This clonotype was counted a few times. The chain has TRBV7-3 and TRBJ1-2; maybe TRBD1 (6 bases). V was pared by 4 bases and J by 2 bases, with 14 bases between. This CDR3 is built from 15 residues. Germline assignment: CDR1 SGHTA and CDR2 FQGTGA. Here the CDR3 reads CASSSKSGDNYGYTF. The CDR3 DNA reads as TGTGCCAGCAGCTCCAAATCAGGGGACAACTATGGCTACACCTTC.

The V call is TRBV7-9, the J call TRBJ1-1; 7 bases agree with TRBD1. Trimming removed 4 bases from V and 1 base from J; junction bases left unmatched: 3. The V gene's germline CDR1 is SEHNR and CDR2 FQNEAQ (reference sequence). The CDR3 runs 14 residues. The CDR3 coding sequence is TGTGCCAGCAGCTGGGGGACAGCGAACACTGAAGCTTTCTTT. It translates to CASSWGTANTEAFF.

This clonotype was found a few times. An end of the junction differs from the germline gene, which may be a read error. The CDR3 nucleotides are TGTTCCAGCAGACAAAAACCTCTCAGGCCAGATACGCAGTATTTT. This translates into CSSRQKPLRPDTQYF. The chain is built from TRBV7-2 and TRBJ2-3, with D unresolved. This CDR3 spans 15 amino acids. From germline, CDR1 is SGHTA and CDR2 FQGNSA. Full variable domain (missing parts from reference TRBV7-2 and TRBJ2-3): GAGVSQSPSNKVTEKGKDVELRCDPISGHTALYWYRQSLGQGLEFLIYFQGNSAPDKSGLPSDRFSAERTGGSVSTLTIQRTQQEDSAVYLCSSRQKPLRPDTQYFGPGTRLTVL.

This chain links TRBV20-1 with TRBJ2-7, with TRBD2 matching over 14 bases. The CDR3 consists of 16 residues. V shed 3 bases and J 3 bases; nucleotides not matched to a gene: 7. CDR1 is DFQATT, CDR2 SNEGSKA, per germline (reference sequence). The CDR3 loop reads CSASGLAGGRNYEQYF. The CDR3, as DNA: TGCAGTGCTAGTGGACTAGCGGGAGGCCGAAACTACGAGCAGTACTTC.

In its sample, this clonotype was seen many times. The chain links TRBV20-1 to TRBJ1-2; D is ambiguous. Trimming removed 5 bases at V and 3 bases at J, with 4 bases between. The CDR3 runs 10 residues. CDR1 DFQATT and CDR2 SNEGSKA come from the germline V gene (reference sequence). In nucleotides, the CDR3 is TGCAGTGCTCGGGACTATGGCTACACCTTC. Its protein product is CSARDYGYTF.

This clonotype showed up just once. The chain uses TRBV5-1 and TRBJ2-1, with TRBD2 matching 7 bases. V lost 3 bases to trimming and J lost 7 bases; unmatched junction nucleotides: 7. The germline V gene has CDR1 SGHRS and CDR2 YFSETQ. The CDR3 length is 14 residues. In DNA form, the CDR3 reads TGCGCCAGCAGCTCGCCGGGAGGCTATAATGAGCAGTTCTTC. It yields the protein CASSSPGGYNEQFF.